This TCR beta chain was observed in a study of blood T cell repertoires in COVID-19. At the level of the study: Sample material is recorded as cDNA or gDNA derived from T cells, B-cell-depleted T cells, or PBMCs.

The sample holds one count of this clone. Some clones are missing from TCRdb's copy, which holds only in-frame ones; the method was immunoSEQ multiplex PCR. The sample has roughly 150,000 clones, 70% to 90% seen once; the top ten hold 6.9%. Germline CDR1 is LGHNA and CDR2 is YNFKEQ. V lost 5 bases and J 1 base, leaving 12 bases between the germline ends. The CDR3 is made up of 14 amino acids. Patients at the Seattle site were enrolled during active infection and followed longitudinally. The J gene is TRBJ2-7, the V gene TRBV4-2; a possible D gene is TRBD1 (6 bases). This TCR derives from a man aged 80 or over with COVID-19, enrolled during active disease. Sequencing used peripheral blood. DNA of the CDR3: TGTGCCAGCAGCTCTAGGGGGAATTCCTACGAGCAGTACTTC. Translated: CASSSRGNSYEQYF.